The next 17 T cell receptor beta chains were all read from a single sample in a study of blood T cell repertoires in COVID-19. Some clones are missing from TCRdb's copy, which holds only in-frame ones; the method was immunoSEQ multiplex PCR. Of roughly 430,000 clones in the sample, 88% were seen once. Material for sequencing was PBMCs or T cells enriched from blood (not recorded which). These receptors were taken from a woman aged 18-35 years who had been exposed to COVID-19.

This rearrangement joins TRBV6-6 to TRBJ2-1, with 10 bases fitting TRBD2. The CDR3 is 14 amino acids. Germline-derived CDR1 and CDR2 are MNHNY and SVGAGI (reference sequence). After removal of 7 bases from V and 6 bases from J, the junction contained 6 bases not matched to a gene. In DNA form, the CDR3 reads TGTGCCAGCAAAACTAGCGGGACCGGCAATGAGCAGTTCTTC. Encoded protein: CASKTSGTGNEQFF.

The rearrangement uses TRBV6-5 and TRBJ1-5; 11 bases agree with TRBD1. Germline CDR1 reads MNHEY; CDR2 reads SVGAGI. CDR3 size: 15 residues. Germline trimming cut 2 bases from V and 9 bases from J; bases unmatched to any gene: 6. CDR3 loop: CASSYGTGGNSPQHF. Written as DNA, the CDR3 is TGTGCCAGCAGTTACGGGACAGGGGGTAACTCGCCCCAGCATTTT.

The gene calls are TRBV5-1 and TRBJ2-2, with D unclear. Germline V gene lookup returns CDR1 SGHRS and CDR2 YFSETQ. V lost 3 bases and J lost 0, with 21 bases in between. The CDR3 loop spans 19 amino acids. The chain's CDR3 is CASSYTNWSPNSNTGELFF. CDR3 sequence (DNA): TGCGCCAGCAGCTACACTAACTGGTCGCCCAATTCGAACACCGGGGAGCTGTTTTTT.

CDR3 nucleotides: TGTGCCAGCAGCCAAGGGGGCCGGGGTTCACCCCTCCACTTT. This sequence encodes CASSQGGRGSPLHF. The gene calls are TRBV7-9 and TRBJ1-6; 7 bases map to TRBD1. The V gene end was trimmed by 5 bases and the J gene end by 9 bases; junction bases not matched to a gene: 7. The CDR3 consists of 14 residues. Looked up from germline, CDR1 is SEHNR and CDR2 is FQNEAQ (reference sequence).

The J gene is TRBJ2-4, the V gene TRBV3-1 (or the pseudogene TRBV3-2); D might be TRBD1 (6 bases). The CDR3 consists of 17 residues. Germline values: CDR1 LGHDT, CDR2 YNNKEL (reference sequence). Trimming took off 1 base at V and 2 bases at J, with 15 bases between the two ends. CDR3 protein: CASSQAGTLSTKNIQYF. CDR3 sequence (DNA): TGTGCCAGCAGCCAAGCCGGGACACTGTCGACCAAAAACATTCAGTACTTC.

The chain couples TRBV7-9 to TRBJ1-1; D is unclear. Germline V gene data show CDR1 as SEHNR and CDR2 as FQNEAQ (reference sequence). This CDR3 has 12 residues. Trimming took off 5 bases at V and 10 bases at J, with 14 bases between the two ends. The CDR3 region has the DNA TGTGCCAGCAGCCCCCGGGGTGAAGTAGCTTTCTTT. This translates into CASSPRGEVAFF.

The chain links TRBV10-1 to TRBJ2-7; TRBD2 is a possible D gene (6 bases). V lost 2 bases, J lost 5 bases, and 10 bases lay in between. Germline values: CDR1 WNHNN, CDR2 SYGVQD (reference sequence). There are 13 residues in the CDR3. CDR3 nucleotide sequence: TGCGCCAGCAGTGAGGGGGGACTTCACGAGCAGTACTTC. Translating it yields CASSEGGLHEQYF.

The gene calls are TRBV5-1 and TRBJ2-1; D might be TRBD2 (5 bases). The ends were cut back, 1 base at V and 5 bases at J, with 13 bases in the middle. The CDR3 is 15 residues long. Per germline, CDR1 SGHRS and CDR2 YFSETQ. CDR3 loop: CASSLSGASHNEQFF. The CDR3 nucleotides are TGCGCCAGCAGCTTGAGCGGAGCGTCTCACAATGAGCAGTTCTTC. Looking up the rest from reference TRBV5-1 and TRBJ2-1 gives the full variable domain: KAGVTQTPRYLIKTRGQQVTLSCSPISGHRSVSWYQQTPGQGLQFLFEYFSETQRNKGNFPGRFSGRQFSNSRSEMNVSTLELGDSALYLCASSLSGASHNEQFFGPGTRLTVL.

The CDR3 region is CASSDAGLNTGELFF. CDR3 nucleotide sequence: TGTGCCAGCAGTGACGCGGGCTTAAACACCGGGGAGCTGTTTTTT. The chain uses TRBV2 and TRBJ2-2, with D possibly being TRBD2 (5 bases). V lost 3 bases and J lost 2, with 10 bases in between. The CDR3 is 15 residues long. Germline lookup yields CDR1 SNHLY and CDR2 FYNNEI. Full variable domain (missing parts from reference TRBV2 and TRBJ2-2): EPEVTQTPSHQVTQMGQEVILRCVPISNHLYFYWYRQILGQKVEFLVSFYNNEISEKSEIFDDQFSVERPDGSNFTLKIRSTKLEDSAMYFCASSDAGLNTGELFFGEGSRLTVL.

This clone has a single count. The chain is built from TRBV19 and TRBJ1-4, with 7 bases aligning to TRBD1. The germline V gene encodes CDR1 LNHDA and CDR2 SQIVND (reference sequence). This CDR3 spans 15 amino acids. V shed 6 bases and J 6 bases; nucleotides not matched to a gene: 10. Here the CDR3 reads CASRKTGDLDEKLFF. The CDR3, as DNA: TGTGCCAGTAGAAAAACAGGGGATCTCGATGAAAAACTGTTTTTT.

The rearrangement links TRBV3-1 (or the pseudogene TRBV3-2) to TRBJ1-5, with unresolved D. The germline V gene has CDR1 LGHDT and CDR2 YNNKEL (reference sequence). The CDR3 has 13 amino acids. Deletions cut 2 bases from V and 1 base from J, with 3 bases between. DNA of the CDR3: TGTGCCAGCAGCCAAAGCAGCAATCAGCCCCAGCATTTT. Protein: CASSQSSNQPQHF.

The rearrangement uses TRBV6-1 and TRBJ2-1, with a weak D call TRBD1 (6 bases). Trimming pared 2 bases from V and 6 bases from J, leaving 14 bases between. The germline V gene encodes CDR1 MNHNS and CDR2 SASEGT. The CDR3 extends over 15 amino acids. As DNA, the CDR3 is TGTGCCAGCAGTGAATCTGGACAGTATCGCAATGAGCAGTTCTTC. Translated: CASSESGQYRNEQFF.

V usage is TRBV20-1 and J usage is TRBJ2-3, with 9 bases fitting TRBD2. After removal of 3 bases from V and 5 bases from J, the junction contained 0 bases not matched to a gene. CDR3 length: 12 residues. Germline lookup yields CDR1 DFQATT and CDR2 SNEGSKA (reference sequence). The CDR3 protein is CSASSGGDTQYF. The CDR3 region has the DNA TGCAGTGCTAGTAGCGGGGGAGATACGCAGTATTTT.

V and J are TRBV6-5 and TRBJ2-3; D unresolved. Germline values: CDR1 MNHEY, CDR2 SVGAGI. Trimming pared 3 bases from V and 3 bases from J, leaving 16 bases between. This CDR3 comprises 16 residues. The CDR3: CASSYDSNKRTDTQYF. The CDR3 coding sequence is TGTGCCAGCAGTTATGACTCGAACAAACGAACAGATACGCAGTATTTT.

This chain connects TRBV28 to TRBJ2-3; the D is unclear. CDR3 size: 11 residues. CDR1 MDHEN and CDR2 SYDVKM come from the germline V gene. V gave up 8 bases and J gave up 9 bases, with 12 bases separating them. Here the CDR3 reads CASGPINTQYF. The DNA for the CDR3 is TGTGCCAGCGGCCCCATCAACACGCAGTATTTT.

The V gene is TRBV5-5, the J gene TRBJ2-1; 7 bases fit TRBD2. The J segment lost 2 bases and the V segment lost 0 bases, leaving 2 bases of the junction unmatched. The germline CDR1 and CDR2 sequences are SGHKS and YYEKEE (reference sequence). The CDR3 totals 15 residues. The CDR3 DNA reads as TGTGCCAGCAGCTTGGCCGGACTAGCCTACAATGAGCAGTTCTTC. This gives the protein CASSLAGLAYNEQFF.

The chain couples TRBV18 to TRBJ1-1, with a possible D match to TRBD1 (5 bases). The CDR3 has 15 residues. V lost 3 bases to trimming and J lost 3 bases, with 14 bases between them. Per germline, CDR1 KGHSH and CDR2 LQKENI. CDR3 coding DNA: TGTGCCAGCTCACCCGTCCAGGGCACGGACACTGAAGCTTTCTTT. Protein sequence: CASSPVQGTDTEAFF.